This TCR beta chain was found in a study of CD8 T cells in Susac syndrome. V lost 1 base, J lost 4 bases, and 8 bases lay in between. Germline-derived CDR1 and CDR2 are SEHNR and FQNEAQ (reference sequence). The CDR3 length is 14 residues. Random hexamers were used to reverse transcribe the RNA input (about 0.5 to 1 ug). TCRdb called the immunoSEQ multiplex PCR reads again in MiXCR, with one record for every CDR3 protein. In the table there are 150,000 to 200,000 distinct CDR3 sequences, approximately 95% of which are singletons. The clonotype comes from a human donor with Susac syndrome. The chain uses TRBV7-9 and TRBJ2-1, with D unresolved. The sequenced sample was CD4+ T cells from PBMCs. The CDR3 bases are TGTGCCAGCAGCTTAGGGCAGCTATACAATGAGCAGTTCTTC. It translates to CASSLGQLYNEQFF.